These 24 T cell receptor beta chains were all obtained from the same sample, sequenced in a study of radiotherapy plus CTLA-4 blockade in lung cancer. Clones were sequenced by immunoSEQ multiplex PCR, and TCRdb holds only the in-frame ones, with some missing. The sample has 23,000 or so clones, approximately 74% seen once; the top ten hold roughly 3%. Specimen: peripheral blood, collected from a patient treated with radiotherapy plus ipilimumab. These TCRs come from a human donor with non-small cell lung cancer whose response to radiotherapy plus ipilimumab could not be evaluated.

The chain combines TRBV11-2 with TRBJ1-2; D is possibly TRBD1 (5 bases). The CDR3 runs to 14 residues. Trimming took 2 bases from V and 6 from J, leaving 13 bases between them. Looked up from germline, CDR1 is SGHAT and CDR2 is FQNNGV. Here the CDR3 reads CASSLQGFLDGYTF. The CDR3 DNA reads TGTGCCAGCAGCTTACAGGGATTTCTGGATGGCTACACCTTC. Full variable domain (remainder filled in from reference TRBV11-2 and TRBJ1-2): EAGVAQSPRYKIIEKRQSVAFWCNPISGHATLYWYQQILGQGPKLLIQFQNNGVVDDSQLPKDRFSAERLKGVDSTLKIQPAKLEDSAVYLCASSLQGFLDGYTFGSGTRLTVV.

V is TRBV28 and J is TRBJ2-7; TRBD1 is a possible D gene (6 bases). The CDR3 spans 15 residues. Germline CDR1 and CDR2: MDHEN and SYDVKM. The V and J ends lost 6 bases and 7 bases respectively, with 22 bases between them. The DNA of the CDR3 is TGTGCCAGCAGCCTAACACAGGGCCTCTCTACGGAGCAGTACTTC. This translates into CASSLTQGLSTEQYF.

The V and J genes are TRBV20-1 and TRBJ2-1; tentatively, D is TRBD2 (5 bases). CDR1 DFQATT and CDR2 SNEGSKA come from the germline V gene (reference sequence). Trimming pared 8 bases from V and 12 bases from J, leaving 14 bases between. The CDR3 is 10 residues long. In DNA form, the CDR3 reads TGCAGTTCCCGACTAATCGTGCAGTTCTTC. Translation gives CSSRLIVQFF.

The V call is TRBV7-2, the J call TRBJ2-3, with D perhaps matching TRBD2 (6 bases). Trimming removed 1 base from V and 5 bases from J, with 7 bases in between. CDR1 and CDR2 from the germline V gene are SGHTA and FQGNSA. The CDR3 spans 13 residues. DNA of the CDR3: TGTGCCAGCAGCTTAGGGCGGGGAGATACGCAGTATTTT. It specifies CASSLGRGDTQYF.

This clone appeared once. V and J are TRBV27 and TRBJ1-2; 10 positions agree with TRBD1. In germline, CDR1 is MNHEY, CDR2 SMNVEV (reference sequence). The trim removed 6 bases at V and 4 bases at J, leaving 2 bases unmatched. The CDR3 runs to 13 residues. The CDR3 DNA reads as TGTGCCAGCAGCCGACAGGGGGCCTATGGCTACACCTTC. Protein sequence: CASSRQGAYGYTF.

The chain carries TRBV2 and TRBJ2-7, with no clear D. V was trimmed by 6 bases and J by 7 bases, leaving 7 bases between them. The CDR3 extends over 10 amino acids. From germline, CDR1 is SNHLY and CDR2 FYNNEI. This CDR3 reads CASRRWEQYF. The CDR3 DNA reads as TGTGCCAGCAGGCGGTGGGAGCAGTACTTC.

This sequence joins TRBV2 and TRBJ1-6; D unresolved. CDR1 is SNHLY and CDR2 is FYNNEI in the germline V gene. The CDR3 is 13 residues long. Trimming left V 1 base short and J 5 bases short, with 3 bases between. The CDR3 reads CASSEDNNSPLHF. The CDR3 DNA follows: TGTGCCAGCAGTGAAGATAATAATTCACCCCTCCACTTT.

The CDR3 sequence is CASRLGTINTGELFF. Here the CDR3 DNA reads TGCGCCAGCAGACTCGGGACTATAAACACCGGGGAGCTGTTTTTT. The gene calls are TRBV5-1 and TRBJ2-2; 7 bases agree with TRBD2. There are 15 residues in the CDR3. In germline, CDR1 is SGHRS, CDR2 YFSETQ. V lost 5 bases to trimming and J lost 2 bases; unmatched junction nucleotides: 6. The variable domain in full, completed from reference TRBV5-1 and TRBJ2-2, reads KAGVTQTPRYLIKTRGQQVTLSCSPISGHRSVSWYQQTPGQGLQFLFEYFSETQRNKGNFPGRFSGRQFSNSRSEMNVSTLELGDSALYLCASRLGTINTGELFFGEGSRLTVL.

This rearrangement joins TRBV2 to TRBJ2-1, with D tentatively TRBD2 (6 bases). Germline loops: CDR1 SNHLY, CDR2 FYNNEI. The CDR3 extends over 14 amino acids. The V end lost 6 bases, the J end lost 5 bases, and 14 bases lay between the germline ends. The CDR3 spells CASRRPGLDNEQFF. In DNA, the CDR3 is TGTGCCAGCAGGAGACCGGGACTGGACAATGAGCAGTTCTTC.

The gene calls are TRBV2 and TRBJ1-1, with D hard to call. The CDR3 has 13 amino acids. V lost 6 bases and J 0 bases, leaving 8 bases between the germline ends. The V gene's germline CDR1 is SNHLY and CDR2 FYNNEI. The CDR3 loop reads CASRASVNTEAFF. The CDR3 DNA is TGTGCCAGCAGGGCCTCCGTGAACACTGAAGCTTTCTTT.

The chain has TRBV5-4 and TRBJ2-6, with TRBD1 matching over 7 bases. With V trimmed by 3 bases and J by 2 bases, 5 bases remained unmatched. The CDR3 runs 16 residues. Germline V gene sequence: CDR1 SGHNT, CDR2 YYREEE (reference sequence). The DNA for the CDR3 is TGTGCCAGCAGCTCGGTCGACAGGGCTGGGGCCAACGTCCTGACTTTC. Amino acid sequence: CASSSVDRAGANVLTF.

The V gene is TRBV6-6, the J gene TRBJ1-2; the match to TRBD1 covers 9 bases. The CDR3 is 15 residues long. The V segment lost 7 bases and the J segment 1 base; nucleotides outside the gene matches: 7. In germline, CDR1 is MNHNY, CDR2 SVGAGI (reference sequence). CDR3 nucleotides: TGTGCCAGCAACCCCACGGGACAGGGTAACTATGGCTACACCTTC. Translating gives CASNPTGQGNYGYTF.

Only one count was recorded for this clone. The gene calls are TRBV19 and TRBJ1-4; D not resolved. The length of the CDR3 is 15 residues. Trimming stripped 3 bases from V and 0 bases from J, with 8 bases between. Germline V gene data show CDR1 as LNHDA and CDR2 as SQIVND (reference sequence). CDR3 bases: TGTGCCAGTAGTATCTCGTCAGCAACTAATGAAAAACTGTTTTTT. Translating it yields CASSISSATNEKLFF.

J is TRBJ2-7 and V is TRBV20-1; possible D gene TRBD1, 6 bases. Germline-derived CDR1 and CDR2 are DFQATT and SNEGSKA (reference sequence). This CDR3 region has 10 residues. Trimming took off 6 bases at V and 6 bases at J, with 9 bases between the two ends. CDR3 nucleotides: TGCAGTGCCGCAGGGGTCGAGCAGTACTTC. Its translation: CSAAGVEQYF.

This chain links TRBV5-1 with TRBJ2-1, with 10 nucleotides matching TRBD2. Germline-derived CDR1 and CDR2 are SGHRS and YFSETQ. The CDR3 is made up of 13 amino acids. Germline trimming cut 6 bases from V and 5 bases from J; bases unmatched to any gene: 2. The DNA for the CDR3 is TGCGCCAGCAAGGGGACTAGCGACAATGAGCAGTTCTTC. This encodes CASKGTSDNEQFF.

CDR3: CASSSLGQGNSPLHF. The CDR3 nucleotides read TGCGCCAGCAGCTCTCTTGGACAGGGAAATTCACCCCTCCACTTT. The genes are TRBV5-1 and TRBJ1-6; 8 nucleotides line up with TRBD1. Unmatched junction bases numbered 6, after V lost 3 bases and J lost 7 bases. The CDR3 covers 15 residues. From germline, CDR1 is SGHRS and CDR2 YFSETQ.

There are a few counts of this clone. This chain uses TRBV9 with TRBJ2-2; 12 bases line up with TRBD2. The J segment lost 5 bases and the V segment lost 4 bases, leaving 6 bases of the junction unmatched. Germline lookup yields CDR1 SGDLS and CDR2 YYNGEE. The CDR3 totals 16 residues. The CDR3 nucleotides are TGTGCCAGCAGCTTAGATGGACTAGCGGGGACCGGGGAGCTGTTTTTT. Translating it yields CASSLDGLAGTGELFF.

This rearrangement joins TRBV9 to TRBJ1-1, with 10 bases fitting TRBD1. The V and J ends lost 4 bases and 0 bases, in that order; junction bases with no gene match: 3. The V gene's germline CDR1 is SGDLS and CDR2 YYNGEE. The CDR3 consists of 15 residues. This CDR3 is CASSKTGGMNTEAFF. CDR3 coding DNA: TGTGCCAGCAGCAAGACAGGGGGCATGAACACTGAAGCTTTCTTT.

The chain is built from TRBV4-1 and TRBJ1-3, with D unclear. V lost 4 bases to trimming and J lost 4 bases, with 11 bases between them. This CDR3 contains 14 residues. Germline V CDR1 and CDR2: MGHRA, YSYEKL. Here the CDR3 DNA reads TGCGCCAGCAGCCGGGGAGGCTCGGGAAACACCATATATTTT. Its translation is CASSRGGSGNTIYF.

V gene TRBV28 combines with J gene TRBJ1-1; maybe TRBD1 (6 bases). In germline, CDR1 is MDHEN, CDR2 SYDVKM. Trimming pared 7 bases from V and 4 bases from J, leaving 19 bases between. The CDR3 runs to 15 residues. CDR3 protein: CASTRYEGVGTEAFF. CDR3 DNA: TGTGCCAGCACCCGTTACGAGGGGGTGGGCACTGAAGCTTTCTTT. Filled out from reference TRBV28 and TRBJ1-1, the complete variable domain reads DVKVTQSSRYLVKRTGEKVFLECVQDMDHENMFWYRQDPGLGLRLIYFSYDVKMKEKGDIPEGYSVSREKKERFSLILESASTNQTSMYLCASTRYEGVGTEAFFGQGTRLTVV.

The chain links TRBV7-9 to TRBJ1-1, with a possible D match to TRBD1 (5 bases). V lost 1 base and J 5 bases, leaving 14 bases between the germline ends. The CDR3 has 15 residues. Germline V gene data show CDR1 as SEHNR and CDR2 as FQNEAQ (reference sequence). Here the CDR3 DNA reads TGTGCCAGCAGCTTAGGGCGGGGCTTGGGGACTGAAGCTTTCTTT. Amino acid sequence: CASSLGRGLGTEAFF.

In its sample, this clone was seen a few times. The V call is TRBV5-1, the J call TRBJ1-4; D may be TRBD1 (6 bases). This CDR3 is 15 amino acids long. Germline V gives CDR1 SGHRS, CDR2 YFSETQ. V gave up 5 bases and J gave up 6 bases, with 17 bases separating them. CDR3 nucleotide sequence: TGCGCCAGCAGGCCCGAAGGGGGTAGTCATGAAAAACTGTTTTTT. It translates to CASRPEGGSHEKLFF.

The V and J genes are TRBV28 and TRBJ2-5, with D perhaps matching TRBD1 (5 bases). There are 13 residues in the CDR3. The V gene's germline CDR1 is MDHEN and CDR2 SYDVKM. The V end lost 5 bases, the J end lost 0 bases, and 7 bases lay between the germline ends. The CDR3 here is CASSRQYQETQYF. CDR3 bases: TGTGCCAGCAGTCGACAGTACCAAGAGACCCAGTACTTC.

V usage is TRBV7-2 and J usage is TRBJ2-5, with TRBD2 as a possible D gene (5 bases). The CDR3 has 13 residues. The ends were cut back, 1 base at V and 9 bases at J, with 12 bases in the middle. Germline V CDR1 and CDR2: SGHTA, FQGNSA. The CDR3 spells CASSLEWAGAQYF. The DNA for the CDR3 is TGTGCCAGCAGCTTAGAGTGGGCCGGGGCCCAGTACTTC. Looking up the rest from reference TRBV7-2 and TRBJ2-5 gives the full variable domain: GAGVSQSPSNKVTEKGKDVELRCDPISGHTALYWYRQSLGQGLEFLIYFQGNSAPDKSGLPSDRFSAERTGGSVSTLTIQRTQQEDSAVYLCASSLEWAGAQYFGPGTRLLVL.